This T cell receptor beta chain was identified in a study of blood T cell repertoires in COVID-19. Study overall: Samples representing acute and convalescent COVID-19 were sourced from the United States, Italy and Spain.

TCRdb's copy holds only in-frame clones and misses some; the assay was immunoSEQ multiplex PCR. The sample carries some 70,000 clones, roughly 80% recorded once. The origin of this receptor is a woman aged 70-85 years with acute or convalescent COVID-19. The sequenced sample consisted of peripheral blood.

The CDR3 DNA is TGTGCCAGCTCACCTACTCAGAACACTGAAGCTTTCTTT. Its translation is CASSPTQNTEAFF. The chain recombines TRBV18 with TRBJ1-1; D uncertain. V lost 3 bases and J 1 base, leaving 6 bases between the germline ends. CDR1 KGHSH and CDR2 LQKENI come from the germline V gene. The CDR3 consists of 13 residues.